The T cell receptor beta chain described here comes from a study of blood T cell repertoires in COVID-19. The table came from immunoSEQ multiplex PCR; TCRdb's copy has only in-frame clones and leaves some out. The sample consists of hundreds of thousands of clones, about 88% of them appearing once. Material for sequencing was peripheral blood. The sequence was obtained from a human donor in a cohort sampled during active COVID-19.

CDR3 sequence reads: CASSPTGGNQPQHF. CDR3 nucleotides: TGTGCCAGCAGCCCGACAGGGGGCAATCAGCCCCAGCATTTT. The V and J genes are TRBV11-2 and TRBJ1-5; TRBD1 aligns across 8 bases. Germline lookup yields CDR1 SGHAT and CDR2 FQNNGV. The CDR3 sequence is 14 residues long. Trimming took 5 bases from V and 2 from J; bases not matched to a gene: 2.